This paragraph reports one T cell receptor beta chain. This specimen comes from a study of blood T cell repertoires in COVID-19. Study overall: COVID-19 samples, acute and convalescent, were from the United States, Italy and Spain. Nucleic acid was either cDNA or gDNA, and it came from T cells, B-cell-depleted T cells, or PBMCs.

In the study's own analysis: Amplified reference gene primers provided the basis for estimating nucleated cell counts. Produced via immunoSEQ multiplex PCR; TCRdb's table is partial and in-frame only. V and J calls and clone size are copied from that table; D and trimming were computed from the DNA. The table has about 300,000 clones, 88% seen once; the top ten hold 5.5% to 8%. In germline, CDR1 is MNHEY, CDR2 SVGAGI. The CDR3 length is 14 residues. Trimming cost V 0 bases and J 3 bases, with 6 bases left between them. The specimen sequenced was peripheral blood. The chain is built from TRBV6-5 and TRBJ2-1; D gene uncertain. The sequence came from a woman aged 25 to 39 who had recovered from COVID-19. CDR3: CASSYSSVYNEQFF. Here the CDR3 DNA reads TGTGCCAGCAGTTACTCATCAGTCTACAATGAGCAGTTCTTC.